This T cell receptor beta chain was recorded in a study of spatial heterogeneity in lung cancer. Study results and caveats: Mutation tallies in tumors tracked expanded intratumoral alpha and beta TCR counts.

TCRdb re-called the 5' RACE reads through MiXCR, storing one row per CDR3 protein. The sample contains about 14,000 distinct CDR3 sequences, around 4.7% of which appear only once. Germline V gives CDR1 SGHVS, CDR2 FNYEAQ. Between the trimmed V and J ends, which lost 5 bases and 7 bases, there was a span of 7 bases. The CDR3 has 11 residues. The table lists this clonotype with many counts. Its specificity is not known. Time point given: sample taken at primary tumor resection. Sample: lung tumor tissue, taken at surgery. This clonotype was sampled from a female donor with early-stage non-small cell lung cancer. V is TRBV7-6 and J is TRBJ2-3; perhaps TRBD1 as D (5 bases). The CDR3 spells CASSQGHTQYF. As DNA, the CDR3 is TGTGCCAGCAGCCAGGGCCATACGCAGTATTTT.